This entry features one T cell receptor (beta chain) sequence. Its matching antigen is unknown. The CDR3 extends over 12 amino acids. The V gene's germline CDR1 is LGHDT and CDR2 YNNKEL (reference sequence). V was shortened by 3 bases and J by 6 bases, with 5 bases between the two germline ends. The data stem from a study of metastatic and nonmetastatic thyroid tumors. Overall study: Both malignant and benign thyroid patients supplied peripheral blood and tumor or nodule tissue samples, across which the repertoires of these patients were then compared.

Study-wide results and caveats: In both blood and tumor samples, TCR beta diversity was reported significantly higher for malignant than benign nodules.

Authors' methods: Variation in CDR3 across clinicopathological groups served as the basis for constructing a distant-metastasis classifier in papillary thyroid cancer. TCRdb re-called the PCR reads via MiXCR. Here the V and J calls rest on TCRdb's processing, not on the authors' analysis. The repertoire holds 10,000 or so clones, nearly 30% seen once, with around 17% in the top ten. Nobody among the patients had been given any treatment before thyroid surgery. This clonotype was obtained from a female donor with papillary thyroid cancer or a benign thyroid nodule (not recorded which). Some clones in this sample may be carry-over from other donors' samples. The sequenced sample was tumor tissue. The chain uses TRBV3-1 and TRBJ1-4; D not certain. The CDR3 is CASSHEDEKLFF. The CDR3, as DNA: TGTGCCAGCAGCCACGAAGATGAAAAACTGTTTTTT.